Listed below are T cell receptor beta chains from one sample, sequenced in a study of memory CD4+ T cells and cytomegalovirus serostatus. Method: immunoSEQ multiplex PCR; TCRdb's copy keeps in-frame clones and lacks some. The data hold tens of thousands of clones, with 79% observed a single time. Input material: memory CD4+ T cells from blood. The receptors were sampled from an adult in good health and CMV-seronegative. Each CDR3 is given with its conserved first and last residue. A D gene is named only where the DNA matches it firmly. Clone size is not always given. Where it is, it says once, few, many or a class for expanded clones.

>TRBJ1-5|TRBV9|.|.
TGTGCCAGCAGCGTAGAGGGGAGCAATCAGCCCCAGCATTTT
CASSVEGSNQPQHF
>TRBJ1-3|TRBV12-5|TRBD1|.
TGTGCTAGTGGTTTGGGACTCAGACAGGGATCTGGAAACACCATATATTTT
CASGLGLRQGSGNTIYF
>TRBJ2-1|TRBV9|.|.
TGTGCCAGCAGCGTAGATGGACAGTACTACAATGAGCAGTTCTTC
CASSVDGQYYNEQFF
>TRBJ2-4|TRBV27|.|.
TGTGCCAGCAGTTTAAAAGCCAAAAACATTCAGTACTTC
CASSLKAKNIQYF
>TRBJ1-1|TRBV12-5|.|.
TGTGCTAGTGGTCCTCCCAGGAAGAGTGGGACTGAAGCTTTCTTT
CASGPPRKSGTEAFF
>TRBJ1-1|TRBV19|.|.
TGTGCCAGTAGTATAGGCCGAACTGAAGCTTTCTTT
CASSIGRTEAFF
>TRBJ2-3|TRBV19|.|.
TGTGCCAGTGGCAGCACAGATACGCAGTATTTT
CASGSTDTQYF
>TRBJ2-2|TRBV7-9|TRBD2|.
TGTGCCAGCAGCTTAGACAGCGGGAGGGGTCCCGGGGAGCTGTTTTTT
CASSLDSGRGPGELFF
>TRBJ2-7|TRBV7-2|.|.
TGTGCCAGCAGCCACAGAGATTACGAGCAGTACTTC
CASSHRDYEQYF
>TRBJ2-2|TRBV7-8|.|.
TGTGCCAGCAGCTTAGTATCAGCGGCTCAGAACACCGGGGAGCTGTTTTTT
CASSLVSAAQNTGELFF
>TRBJ1-2|TRBV7-2|.|.
TGTGCCAGCAGCTTAGTCGTAACGGGGAAGGATGGCTACACCTTC
CASSLVVTGKDGYTF
>TRBJ1-5|TRBV6-6|.|few
TGTGCCAGCAGTTACTCGGAGGCTCAGCCCCAGCATTTT
CASSYSEAQPQHF
>TRBJ2-2|TRBV14|.|.
TGTGCCAGCAGCCGAGGACTGAACACCGGGGAGCTGTTTTTT
CASSRGLNTGELFF
>TRBJ1-2|TRBV7-2|.|once
TGTGCCAGCAGCCCGGGCGGTGGGGGCTACACCTTC
CASSPGGGGYTF
>TRBJ1-1|TRBV6-1|.|.
TGTGCCAGCAGTGCCCTAGGGGTCTCGAACACTGAAGCTTTCTTT
CASSALGVSNTEAFF
>TRBJ2-1|TRBV7-8|.|once
TGTGCCAGCAGCTTAGCGCCGGGACTTCGCAATGAGCAGTTCTTC
CASSLAPGLRNEQFF
>TRBJ1-2|TRBV4-3|.|.
TGCGCCAGCAGCCAAGATCTTCAAGTCTATGGCTACACCTTC
CASSQDLQVYGYTF
>TRBJ1-4|TRBV5-1|.|.
TGCGCCAGCAGCTTGATAGGCGAAGAAAAACTGTTTTTT
CASSLIGEEKLFF
>TRBJ2-3|TRBV4-2|TRBD1|once
TGTGCCAGCAGCCCAAAAAGGGGACAGGGCCACACAGATACGCAGTATTTT
CASSPKRGQGHTDTQYF
>TRBJ2-6|TRBV5-1|.|.
TGCGCCAGCGGCTTGGGAACACCTGGGGCCAACGTCCTGACTTTC
CASGLGTPGANVLTF
>TRBJ2-1|TRBV7-9|.|.
TGTGCCAGCAGCCCTAGAGTCGGCGGGGACAATGAGCAGTTCTTC
CASSPRVGGDNEQFF
>TRBJ2-1|TRBV6-1|.|.
TGTGCCAGCAAGGTGCGGGACAACCTCGGGAATGAGCAGTTCTTC
CASKVRDNLGNEQFF
>TRBJ2-1|TRBV27|TRBD2|few
TGTGCCAGTACCGGGACTAGCGGGAACAATGAGCAGTTCTTC
CASTGTSGNNEQFF
>TRBJ2-2|TRBV10-3|.|.
TGTGCCATCATGGCAGGGATCTACACCGGGGAGCTGTTTTTT
CAIMAGIYTGELFF
>TRBJ2-7|TRBV2|.|.
TGTGCCAGCAGTGACTATGTGCACGAGCAGTACTTC
CASSDYVHEQYF
>TRBJ2-1|TRBV18|.|.
TGTGCCAGCTCACCCCTCACAAATGACGGATATTCCTACAATGAGCAGTTCTTC
CASSPLTNDGYSYNEQFF
>TRBJ1-1|TRBV11-3|.|few
TGTGCCAGCAGCTTCATGAACACTGAAGCTTTCTTT
CASSFMNTEAFF
>TRBJ2-1|TRBV7-2|.|.
TGTGCCAGCAGCTTATGGGGAGTTTATGAGCAGTTCTTC
CASSLWGVYEQFF
>TRBJ2-5|TRBV18|.|.
TGTGCCAGCTCACCCTCGAGGGAGACCCAGTACTTC
CASSPSRETQYF
>TRBJ1-1|TRBV20-1|.|.
TGCAGTGGTGCGGGGAACACTGAAGCTTTCTTT
CSGAGNTEAFF
>TRBJ2-3|TRBV7-3|.|.
TGTGCCAGCAGCTTGAGCCCCGAGCGGACAGATACGCAGTATTTT
CASSLSPERTDTQYF
>TRBJ1-1|TRBV30|.|.
TGTGCCTGGAGTGTACGTGTTGACACTGAAGCTTTCTTT
CAWSVRVDTEAFF
>TRBJ2-6|TRBV14|.|.
TGTGCCAGCAATTACGAGTTCAGACACACTGGGGCCAACGTCCTGACTTTC
CASNYEFRHTGANVLTF
>TRBJ1-2|TRBV13|.|few
TGTGCCAGCAGCTTTGATAACGGAGAGGTTAACTATGGCTACACCTTC
CASSFDNGEVNYGYTF
>TRBJ1-1|TRBV29-1|.|few
TGCAGCGTTGTTCGGGTAGCAACTGAAGCTTTCTTT
CSVVRVATEAFF
>TRBJ2-6|TRBV5-1|.|.
TGCGCCAGCAGCTCACGGGGATGGACCAACGTCCTGACTTTC
CASSSRGWTNVLTF
>TRBJ2-7|TRBV7-9|.|.
TGTGCCAGCAGCTTTGGGACGGCCCCTGAGGAGCAGTACTTC
CASSFGTAPEEQYF
>TRBJ1-2|TRBV30|TRBD1|.
TGTGCCTGGGCCCCAGGGGGCGGAGGCTACACCTTC
CAWAPGGGGYTF
>TRBJ1-2|TRBV19|TRBD1|.
TGTGCCAGTAGAAGGCCGGGACAGGCAGCCATAAACTATGGCTACACCTTC
CASRRPGQAAINYGYTF
>TRBJ1-2|TRBV2|.|few
TGTGCCAGCAGTCCCTTAGGGCAGGGCTATGGCTACACCTTC
CASSPLGQGYGYTF
>TRBJ1-5|TRBV5-1|TRBD1|.
TGCGCCAGCAGCTTGGGAGGGACAGGGGCGGGTCAGCCCCAGCATTTT
CASSLGGTGAGQPQHF
>TRBJ1-2|TRBV30|.|.
TGTGCCTGGGGCAGGGTTCGTGGCTACACCTTC
CAWGRVRGYTF
>TRBJ2-7|TRBV18|TRBD2|.
TGTGCCAGCTCACCAACTAGCGGGAGCGGCGAGCAGTACTTC
CASSPTSGSGEQYF
>TRBJ2-7|TRBV7-9|.|.
TGTGCCAGCAGCTTAACGGGCGCCTCTCGGTGGTACTTC
CASSLTGASRWYF
>TRBJ2-3|TRBV7-2|.|.
TGTGCCAGCGTGGTGGGGGCAGGCACAGATACGCAGTATTTT
CASVVGAGTDTQYF
>TRBJ2-3|TRBV5-1|TRBD2|.
TGCGCCAGCAGCTTAGCGGGAGGGGCAGATACGCAGTATTTT
CASSLAGGADTQYF
>TRBJ2-6|TRBV5-1|.|once
TGCGCCAGCAGGCGAACCTGGCCTGGGGCCAACGTCCTGACTTTC
CASRRTWPGANVLTF
>TRBJ2-3|TRBV13|TRBD2|.
TGTGCCAGCAGCTTAGGTGCGGGAGACGGGACAGATACGCAGTATTTT
CASSLGAGDGTDTQYF
>TRBJ1-5|TRBV4-2|.|.
TGTGCCAGCAGCCAAGATAATTCGGGCGGACCCCAGCATTTT
CASSQDNSGGPQHF